This paragraph reports one TCR beta chain. Its antigen remains unidentified. Base qualities are not recorded, but no much larger clone differs from it by a single base. This sample was included in a study of cytomegalovirus exposure and HLA in healthy donors (dated by TCRdb to about 2017). General notes on the study: In an earlier analysis of 450 to 750 of the donors, about 270 Gb of sequence data and 90 million to 120 million unique TCR beta sequences from about 179 million T cells were reported. An early release covering some 640 HLA-typed donors comprised approximately 290 gigabases of sequencing data and tens of millions of unique TCR sequences. Of the 350 to 450 genotyped donors, over 65% fell in the genetic ancestry cluster associated with self-reported Caucasian donors. The study aimed to test whether cataloging public T cell receptors could reveal signatures of past pathogen exposure. The T cell repertoires of about 700 subjects were profiled by immunosequencing and related to cytomegalovirus serostatus. Besides the first cohort of more than 650 subjects, a separate validation cohort made up of over a hundred different subjects was used. To predict cytomegalovirus infection status, the study brought together high-throughput TCR immunosequencing, statistical association of individual TCRs with disease status, and machine learning. A later analysis re-examined previously published TCR beta repertoires from more than 600 donors and added high-resolution HLA genotyping to investigate patterns of TCR occurrence. In the later analysis, no new phenotypic data were used to find candidate immune exposures; instead, reliance was placed on TCR beta sequences and their occurrence across donors. An earlier analysis of 587 of the donors used high-throughput TCR beta sequencing to judge whether each TCR beta V gene segment behaved as functional or pseudogenic. Alongside the repertoire data, information on donor age, sex, ethnicity and CMV serostatus was compiled. A later genetic analysis took genome-wide SNP genotypes for about 55% of the 666 donors and used that subset as a discovery cohort. Every discovery cohort repertoire had been produced on one sequencing platform. Both class I and class II loci were covered by HLA typing, at four-digit resolution. Typing coverage differed by locus: A, B, C, DRB1 and DQB1 were typed in about 620-640 donors, DQA1 in around 500, DPA1 in around 600, and DPB1 in around 490. Because of strong linkage in the cohort, roughly five DR-DQ haplotypes were treated as single units for association and clustering. Across around 400 genotyped donors of the cohort, an average of 235,054 unique TCR beta nucleotide sequences per donor were sequenced, and approximately 17% of those sequences were non-productive. Study-level results and caveats: In both the original and validation cohorts, the classifier was reported to diagnose cytomegalovirus status with high specificity and sensitivity. A total of 150 to 200 TCR beta chains were listed by the study as associated with cytomegalovirus. When HLA alleles, especially DR and DQ, strongly co-occurred, attributing TCR associations to individual alleles was difficult. Some IMGT-functional V segments, including TRBV6-2 and TRBV6-3, could not be distinguished by the 87-base-pair reads and were therefore excluded. This cohort had only TCR beta chains sequenced, and the lack of alpha or paired-chain data limited which features could be detected. According to a later analysis, TCR association rates differed among HLA loci, with DRB1 alleles showing the most associated TCRs and HLA-C alleles showing the fewest. In vitro tests confirmed that a few of the cytomegalovirus-associated TCR beta chains recognize cytomegalovirus antigens. The earlier analysis of fewer than 750 of the donors excluded roughly 17 rarely observed V segments, including chromosome 9 orphons, because counts were too low. A group of highly shared sequence variants was considered likely to be a technical artifact of the sequencing pipeline. Because some donors lacked HLA typing at each locus, the association tests relied only on the typed subset. A further reported finding was that TCR beta sequences accurately predicted the HLA-A and HLA-B alleles for most subjects in the first cohort. A later analysis associated 15,000 to 20,000 TCR beta sequences with specific HLA alleles at a false discovery rate of 0.05. For the cohort, immune exposure information was limited to CMV serostatus. Compared with equally common non-associated chains, HLA-associated TCR beta chains in a later analysis were more clonally expanded and had lower generation probabilities. Sequencing depth was assumed to be roughly uniform across donors in the presence/absence analyses, though that assumption may not hold. It was suggested by the authors that the approach could potentially be generalized to other disease states and immunological phenotypes. Across donors, most TCR sequences were observed very rarely, whereas some public TCRs were present in many individuals. According to a later analysis, parvovirus B19, influenza, CMV and Epstein-Barr virus appeared linked to several top co-occurrence clusters. In a later genetic analysis, a missense DCLRE1C variant was associated with V-gene and J-gene trimming of TCR beta chains, and the association was replicated in an independent cohort. In an earlier analysis of 587 of the donors, most TCR beta V segments appeared in productive rearrangements about 87% or about 30% of the time, broadly matching IMGT annotations. Correlated functional status among segregating V segments might be attributable to linkage disequilibrium, but an unknown experimental factor could not be ruled out. According to a later analysis, most CMV-associated TCR beta chains appeared to be HLA-restricted, and the HLA associations seemed to be driven largely by CMV exposure. A later genetic analysis reported fewer N-insertions in productive TCRs among donors in an Asian-associated ancestry cluster than the roughly 650-donor mean.

Libraries were built with the immunoSEQ multiplex PCR assay. A mixture of 60 forward primers for TCR Vbeta segments and 13 reverse primers for TCR Jbeta segments was used in the multiplex PCR. The CDR3 region of rearranged TCR beta genes was amplified from genomic DNA by a multiplex PCR assay. The amplified TCR beta libraries were sequenced on the Illumina HiSeq System as 87-base-pair reads. On the authors' methods: A later analysis tallied 70 million to 100 million unique TCR beta chains across the 610 or so repertoires, and approximately 12 million of those chains were shared by two or more donors. Raw reads were error-corrected and collapsed into unique sequences with a nearest-neighbor algorithm that merged closely related sequences to remove PCR and sequencing errors. V, D and J gene segments were assigned by aligning CDR3 sequences to IMGT reference sequences. Each retained sequence needed at least a six-nucleotide match to both a V gene segment and a J gene segment. A rearrangement was called productive if the CDR3 had no stop codons and remained in frame with V and J, and every other rearrangement was called non-productive. CDR3 was defined by IMGT convention, running from the second conserved V-encoded cysteine to the conserved J-encoded phenylalanine. In an earlier analysis of 550 to 650 of the donors, sequences lacking an unambiguous match to a single V gene segment were excluded. An earlier analysis of 450 to 650 of the donors called V segments functional above 56.7% productive rearrangements and segregating when the between-donor standard deviation exceeded 5%. A statistical classification framework was developed to diagnose cytomegalovirus status using the catalog of TCR beta chain sequences. A later analysis assigned V and J genes by comparing TCR nucleotide sequences with IMGT/GENE-DB human TR gene sequences. Using the TCRdist pipeline, a later analysis assigned CDR3 sequences along with most-parsimonious VDJ recombination scenarios. In a later analysis, each TCR beta chain was defined by its CDR3 amino acid sequence together with its V-gene family, and reads without a unique V-gene family were excluded. A later analysis removed 592 highly shared, low-generation-probability nucleotide sequences to deal with suspected cross-contamination and a sequencing artifact. A later analysis calculated a clonal expansion index for each public chain from normalized within-repertoire ranks of inferred template counts. In a later analysis, generation probabilities were computed with a VDJ recombination model fitted to out-of-frame rearrangements, and the resulting probabilities were checked against IGoR. Hypergeometric tests were used in a later analysis to score TCR-TCR, TCR-HLA and TCR-CMV co-occurrence, with a repertoire-size bias correction applied to the TCR pairs. In a later analysis, false discovery rates were estimated by permuting HLA or CMV assignments 20 times. A later analysis grouped co-occurring TCRs with DBSCAN, adding TCRdist sequence similarity when clustering within HLA-allele-positive subsets. Co-occurrence clustering excluded repertoires with fewer than 30,000 or more than 120,000 public chains, plus five with anomalous nucleotide sharing. TCRdb provides this immuneACCESS table in a form limited to in-frame rearrangements. Some clones are lacking; in checked studies, under half of them reflect an unresolved V gene, and why the rest are absent is not known. The DNA gave D and trimming, while V, J and clone size come from that table. The sample has 170,000 or so clones on record, roughly four fifths of them singletons. The ten largest clones take up 2.9% of the sample.

The cohort consisted of fewer than 700 healthy bone marrow donors. Cohort members were all nominally healthy when sampled, although unrecorded immune exposures were likely present. The donor tested CMV seronegative, placing the donor among the roughly 340 seronegative members of the cohort. A peripheral blood sample was provided by each donor, and peripheral blood mononuclear cells were used for TCR beta sequencing. The Qiagen DNeasy Blood Extraction Kit was used to extract genomic DNA from the blood cell samples. As encoded in the germline V gene (reference sequence), CDR1 is MNHNY while CDR2 is SVGAGI. Including the terminal cysteine and phenylalanine, the CDR3 comprises 16 residues. Of the read, only the CDR3 DNA is kept; its 48 bases are in frame from base 1. The germline V end is reduced by 7 bases and the J end by 3 bases; junction bases left unmatched: 15.

The V gene is TRBV6-6 and the J gene is TRBJ2-7; 7 nucleotides in the junction match TRBD1. The sequenced sample consisted of PBMCs. The sequence came from a male donor in good health and CMV-seronegative. At the DNA level, the sequence is TGTGCCAGCACCGGAGACAGGGTTTCGTCCCACTACGAGCAGTACTTC. Its protein product is CASTGDRVSSHYEQYF.